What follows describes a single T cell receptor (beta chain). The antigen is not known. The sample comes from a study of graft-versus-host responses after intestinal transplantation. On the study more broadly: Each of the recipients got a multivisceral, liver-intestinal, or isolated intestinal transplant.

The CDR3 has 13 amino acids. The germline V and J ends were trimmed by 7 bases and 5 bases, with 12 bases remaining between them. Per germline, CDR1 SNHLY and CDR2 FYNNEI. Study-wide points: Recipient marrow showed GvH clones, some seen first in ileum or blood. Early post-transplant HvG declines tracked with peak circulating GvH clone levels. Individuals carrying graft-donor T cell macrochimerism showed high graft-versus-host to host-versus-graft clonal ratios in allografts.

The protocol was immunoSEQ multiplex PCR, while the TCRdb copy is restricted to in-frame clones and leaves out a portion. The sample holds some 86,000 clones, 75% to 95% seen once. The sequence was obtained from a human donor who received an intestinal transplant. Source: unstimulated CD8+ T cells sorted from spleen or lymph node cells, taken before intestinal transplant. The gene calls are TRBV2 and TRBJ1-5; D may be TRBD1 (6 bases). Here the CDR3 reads CASNVGGHQPQHF. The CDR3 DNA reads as TGTGCCAGCAATGTAGGGGGGCATCAGCCCCAGCATTTT.